Presented here are 20 T cell receptor beta chains from one specimen sequenced in a study of graft-versus-host responses after intestinal transplantation (dated by TCRdb to about 2021). To prepare the library, the immunoSEQ multiplex PCR assay was applied. Not all clones reach the TCRdb copy of this immuneACCESS table, which keeps in-frame sequences only. Checked studies attribute under half of the gap to unresolved V genes and leave the rest unexplained. The sample records fewer than 25,000 clones, 70% to 80% of which are singletons. Roughly 3% of the sample is held by the ten biggest clonotypes. Dithiothreitol, EDTA incubations and collagenase D digestion were used to isolate intraepithelial and lamina propria lymphocytes from graft specimens. The specimen was ileum tissue, collected 12 days after intestinal transplant. These receptors were obtained from a human patient who received an intestinal transplant, so some T cells may come from the graft donor.

The J gene is TRBJ2-3, the V gene TRBV11-3; 9 bases are a match to TRBD2. The CDR3 spans 17 residues. After removal of 1 base from V and 2 bases from J, the junction contained 7 bases not matched to a gene. Germline V gene data show CDR1 as SGHNT and CDR2 as YENEEA. CDR3 region: CASSLVGSGGSTDTQYF. In DNA, the CDR3 is TGTGCCAGCAGCTTAGTAGGTAGCGGGGGTTCCACAGATACGCAGTATTTT.

J is TRBJ2-7 and V is TRBV10-3; 8 positions agree with TRBD2. CDR1 ENHRY and CDR2 SYGVKD come from the germline V gene. The CDR3 is 14 residues long. Trimming took 5 bases from V and 3 from J; bases not matched to a gene: 6. CDR3 protein: CAISHSGVLYEQYF. As DNA, the CDR3 is TGTGCCATCAGTCATAGCGGGGTTCTCTACGAGCAGTACTTC.

V usage is TRBV5-1 and J usage is TRBJ2-3, with 12 bases aligning to TRBD2. Trimming at V came to 2 bases and at J to 4 bases, leaving 8 bases not matched to a gene. The germline gives CDR1 SGHRS, CDR2 YFSETQ. The length of the CDR3 is 17 residues. CDR3 bases: TGCGCCAGCAGCTTCGACGCTAGCGGGGGGGCTTCAGATACGCAGTATTTT. It translates to CASSFDASGGASDTQYF.

The V gene is TRBV7-9, the J gene TRBJ1-1; D gene unclear. Per germline, CDR1 SEHNR and CDR2 FQNEAQ (reference sequence). This CDR3 contains 17 residues. The V end was cut by 5 bases, the J end by 1 base, with 20 bases between. The CDR3 protein is CASSDILNRPGNTEAFF. The CDR3 nucleotides are TGTGCCAGCAGCGATATTTTAAATAGACCGGGGAACACTGAAGCTTTCTTT.

The chain has TRBV11-2 and TRBJ1-3; D is unresolved. Germline assignment: CDR1 SGHAT and CDR2 FQNNGV. The CDR3 extends over 16 amino acids. V lost 2 bases to trimming and J lost 0 bases, with 11 bases between them. This CDR3 is CASSLSRDTSGNTIYF. CDR3 coding DNA: TGTGCCAGCAGCTTAAGCCGAGACACCTCTGGAAACACCATATATTTT. Drawing the rest from reference TRBV11-2 and TRBJ1-3, the complete variable domain is EAGVAQSPRYKIIEKRQSVAFWCNPISGHATLYWYQQILGQGPKLLIQFQNNGVVDDSQLPKDRFSAERLKGVDSTLKIQPAKLEDSAVYLCASSLSRDTSGNTIYFGEGSWLTVV.

This chain connects TRBV4-1 to TRBJ2-7; a possible D gene is TRBD1 (5 bases). Germline V CDR1 and CDR2: MGHRA, YSYEKL. This CDR3 spans 13 amino acids. Deletions cut 3 bases from V and 2 bases from J, with 8 bases between. CDR3 in amino acids: CASSQTAAYEQYF. CDR3 coding DNA: TGCGCCAGCAGCCAGACAGCCGCCTACGAGCAGTACTTC.

This clone was recorded a few times. This sequence joins TRBV20-1 and TRBJ2-1; perhaps TRBD2 as D (5 bases). The germline CDR1 and CDR2 sequences are DFQATT and SNEGSKA (reference sequence). Trimming removed 7 bases at V and 3 bases at J, with 7 bases between. The CDR3 is 11 residues long. The DNA for the CDR3 is TGCAGTGTCGAGGGCTACAATGAGCAGTTCTTC. It translates to CSVEGYNEQFF.

V gene TRBV18 combines with J gene TRBJ2-3; 11 nucleotides align to TRBD2. Germline V lookup: CDR1 KGHSH, CDR2 LQKENI. The CDR3 runs to 15 residues. Trimming took 4 bases from V and 6 from J; bases not matched to a gene: 6. DNA for the CDR3: TGTGCCAGCTCACTAACTAGCGGGAGATGGGATACGCAGTATTTT. This translates into CASSLTSGRWDTQYF.

This clone occurred once. The chain is built from TRBV5-1 and TRBJ2-3; 9 bases match TRBD2. Germline V lookup: CDR1 SGHRS, CDR2 YFSETQ. V lost 4 bases and J lost 1; bases outside the gene matches: 4. This CDR3 region has 15 residues. The chain's CDR3 is CASSGTSGRTDTQYF. The CDR3 nucleotides read TGCGCCAGCAGCGGAACTAGCGGGCGCACAGATACGCAGTATTTT.

V is TRBV7-2 and J is TRBJ2-5, with a weak D call TRBD2 (5 bases). The germline V and J ends were trimmed by 0 bases and 5 bases, with 10 bases remaining between them. Per germline, CDR1 SGHTA and CDR2 FQGNSA. This CDR3 contains 14 residues. This chain's CDR3 is CASSLAGVGETQYF. CDR3 bases: TGTGCCAGCAGCTTAGCGGGAGTAGGGGAGACCCAGTACTTC.

The chain uses TRBV7-9 and TRBJ1-1, with D possibly being TRBD1 (5 bases). V was pared by 2 bases and J by 6 bases, with 13 bases between. Germline V lookup: CDR1 SEHNR, CDR2 FQNEAQ (reference sequence). This CDR3 spans 14 amino acids. The CDR3: CASSLPGNPAEAFF. DNA for the CDR3: TGTGCCAGCAGCTTACCAGGGAACCCCGCTGAAGCTTTCTTT.

V is TRBV4-1 and J is TRBJ2-4, with D possibly matching TRBD2 (6 bases). The V end was cut by 2 bases, the J end by 8 bases, with 16 bases between. The CDR3 runs to 15 residues. The V gene's germline CDR1 is MGHRA and CDR2 YSYEKL. As DNA, the CDR3 is TGCGCCAGCAGCCAATTAGTCCCGGGGGATTACATTCAGTACTTC. Translated: CASSQLVPGDYIQYF.

This clone was found once. The rearrangement joins TRBV27 to TRBJ1-4; D not resolved. V was trimmed by 5 bases and J by 6 bases, leaving 13 bases between them. Germline lookup yields CDR1 MNHEY and CDR2 SMNVEV (reference sequence). This CDR3 has 14 residues. This CDR3 is CASSTLMGDEKLFF. The CDR3 coding sequence is TGTGCCAGCAGTACACTAATGGGAGATGAAAAACTGTTTTTT.

V and J are TRBV7-8 and TRBJ2-2; D unresolved. The germline V gene encodes CDR1 SGHVS and CDR2 FQNEAQ. This CDR3 has 15 amino acids. Trimming took off 1 base at V and 4 bases at J, with 10 bases between the two ends. CDR3 residues: CASSLVGQVTGELFF. CDR3 coding DNA: TGTGCCAGCAGCTTAGTTGGCCAGGTCACCGGGGAGCTGTTTTTT.

The chain has TRBV6-1 and TRBJ2-7; the match to TRBD1 covers 7 bases. The CDR3 covers 15 residues. Germline lookup yields CDR1 MNHNS and CDR2 SASEGT. With 1 base clipped from V and 7 bases from J, the junction kept 10 bases outside the gene matches. This chain's CDR3 is CASSEGTGVALEQYF. CDR3 sequence (DNA): TGTGCCAGCAGTGAAGGCACAGGGGTAGCATTAGAGCAGTACTTC.

This chain uses TRBV2 with TRBJ1-5, with a possible D match to TRBD1 (5 bases). Trimming shortened V by 3 bases and J by 0 bases, and 18 bases separated the two germline ends. The CDR3 length is 18 residues. In germline, CDR1 is SNHLY, CDR2 FYNNEI. As DNA, the CDR3 is TGTGCCAGCAGTGACCCAAGGGGATTAGGGTATAGCAATCAGCCCCAGCATTTT. This sequence encodes CASSDPRGLGYSNQPQHF.

This clone was recorded a few times. V is TRBV4-1 and J is TRBJ2-1; 8 bases match TRBD1. This CDR3 spans 16 amino acids. The V gene end was trimmed by 3 bases and the J gene end by 9 bases; junction bases not matched to a gene: 13. The germline V gene has CDR1 MGHRA and CDR2 YSYEKL. CDR3 loop: CASSQFWQGAGGEQFF. The CDR3, as DNA: TGCGCCAGCAGCCAGTTCTGGCAGGGGGCTGGTGGTGAGCAGTTCTTC.

The J gene is TRBJ1-4, the V gene TRBV29-1; D is undetermined. Trimming stripped 5 bases from V and 3 bases from J, with 10 bases between. Germline V gene lookup returns CDR1 SQVTM and CDR2 ANQGSEA. The CDR3 totals 13 residues. DNA for the CDR3: TGCAGCGTTCGTAGGGAGCCTAATGAAAAACTGTTTTTT. It is translated as CSVRREPNEKLFF.

This clone is termed medium-sized. This chain links TRBV7-9 with TRBJ2-5, with D possibly being TRBD1 (5 bases). This CDR3 region has 15 residues. From germline, CDR1 is SEHNR and CDR2 FQNEAQ (reference sequence). With 6 bases removed from V and 1 base from J, the gap between germline ends came to 15 bases. This chain's CDR3 is CASSPDRTTQETQYF. CDR3 in DNA: TGTGCCAGCAGTCCTGATCGGACAACCCAAGAGACCCAGTACTTC.

The chain joins TRBV19 to TRBJ1-2; 11 bases are shared with TRBD1. Germline V gene lookup returns CDR1 LNHDA and CDR2 SQIVND (reference sequence). This CDR3 contains 17 residues. The J segment lost 3 bases and the V segment lost 1 base, leaving 7 bases of the junction unmatched. CDR3 sequence reads: CASSIGTGGGLYYGYTF. The CDR3, as DNA: TGTGCCAGTAGTATAGGGACAGGGGGCGGACTTTACTATGGCTACACCTTC.